The 20 T cell receptor beta chains in this list originate from one sample, sequenced in a study of T cells in Graves' hyperthyroidism and ophthalmopathy. RNA transcripts served as the template for amplifying TCR beta CDR3 regions. The study used the HTBI primer set for a first-round RT-PCR of the TCR CDR3. TCRdb passed the multiplex PCR reads through MiXCR, listing each CDR3 protein once. The sample consists of roughly 510,000 distinct CDR3 sequences, roughly 20% of them appearing once. Sequenced sample: blood. Receptors were obtained from a man aged 18 to 30 with Graves' hyperthyroidism.

The table lists this clonotype with many counts. The junction departs from germline at one end; a sequencing error may be responsible. The chain couples TRBV5-6 to TRBJ2-4; a possible D gene is TRBD1 (5 bases). Germline V gives CDR1 SGHDT, CDR2 YYEEEE. The CDR3 has 12 amino acids. This CDR3 is CASSLGVNIKYF. In DNA, the CDR3 is TGTGCCAGCAGCTTAGGGGTCAACATTAAGTACTTC.

This clonotype has just a few counts. The CDR3 is CASSLDPGVTDGYTF. CDR3 bases: TGCGCCAGCAGCTTGGACCCGGGGGTCACCGATGGCTACACCTTC. The gene calls are TRBV5-1 and TRBJ1-2, with D tentatively TRBD1 (5 bases). This CDR3 region has 15 residues. Trimming shortened V by 0 bases and J by 6 bases, and 15 bases separated the two germline ends. From germline, CDR1 is SGHRS and CDR2 YFSETQ.

This clonotype was counted ten times or more. The chain couples TRBV15 to TRBJ2-2; a weak D match, TRBD2 (5 bases). This CDR3 has 15 residues. Deletions cut 0 bases from V and 3 bases from J, with 8 bases between. Per the germline V gene, CDR1 is LNHNV and CDR2 is YYDKDF (reference sequence). The CDR3 loop is CATSRDVGDTGELFF. The CDR3 bases are TGTGCCACCAGCAGAGATGTCGGGGACACCGGGGAGCTGTTTTTT.

The chain employs TRBV20-1 and TRBJ2-2; D call uncertain. Germline V gives CDR1 DFQATT, CDR2 SNEGSKA (reference sequence). V was cut by 2 bases and J by 3 bases, with 10 bases left in between. The CDR3 extends over 14 amino acids. CDR3 residues: CSARMTGYTGELFF. For the CDR3, the DNA is TGCAGTGCTAGAATGACTGGTTACACCGGGGAGCTGTTTTTT.

This clonotype was found many times. The V and J genes are TRBV12-3 or TRBV12-4 and TRBJ1-1; D is perhaps TRBD1 (5 bases). The CDR3 covers 14 residues. Trimming took off 3 bases at V and 4 bases at J, with 12 bases between the two ends. The CDR3 DNA reads as TGTGCCAGCAGTTTCCGGGTCGGGGGCACTGAAGCTTTCTTT. The encoded protein is CASSFRVGGTEAFF.

This clonotype appeared a few times. The gene calls are TRBV7-2 and TRBJ2-5; D is unclear. Deletions cut 7 bases from V and 5 bases from J, with 14 bases between. Looked up from germline, CDR1 is SGHTA and CDR2 is FQGNSA. This CDR3 is built from 13 residues. In DNA, the CDR3 is TGTGCCAGCACCGGCGCCAGACGGGAGACCCAGTACTTC. Residues: CASTGARRETQYF.

This clonotype was picked up many times. The rearrangement joins TRBV28 to TRBJ1-5, with D tentatively TRBD1 (5 bases). Per the germline V gene, CDR1 is MDHEN and CDR2 is SYDVKM. This CDR3 has 14 residues. Trimming shortened V by 6 bases and J by 5 bases, and 14 bases separated the two germline ends. DNA of the CDR3: TGTGCCAGCAGCCGAAGTTGGGGCCATCAGCCCCAGCATTTT. Translation: CASSRSWGHQPQHF.

The chain is built from TRBV20-1 and TRBJ2-7, with 10 bases identical to TRBD1. Germline values: CDR1 DFQATT, CDR2 SNEGSKA (reference sequence). V dropped 3 bases and J dropped 4; count of bases not matched to a gene: 3. The CDR3 totals 13 residues. Here the CDR3 reads CSARRQGAYEQYF. CDR3 nucleotides: TGCAGTGCTAGGCGACAGGGGGCATACGAGCAGTACTTC.

Many counts were recorded for this clonotype. J is TRBJ1-2 and V is TRBV6-5, with a weak D call TRBD1 (5 bases). Trimming took off 5 bases at V and 8 bases at J, with 18 bases between the two ends. The CDR3 covers 14 residues. CDR1 and CDR2 from the germline V gene are MNHEY and SVGAGI. This CDR3 reads CASSTGPWDGGYTF. In DNA, the CDR3 is TGTGCCAGCAGTACTGGGCCCTGGGACGGCGGCTACACCTTC.

This chain links TRBV6-1 with TRBJ2-5; 10 bases fit TRBD2. J was trimmed by 4 bases and V by 2 bases; bases with no gene match: 4. The CDR3 sequence is 15 residues long. Germline values: CDR1 MNHNS, CDR2 SASEGT. CDR3 residues: CASSEKAGGPETQYF. CDR3 DNA sequence: TGTGCCAGCAGTGAAAAAGCGGGGGGGCCAGAGACCCAGTACTTC.

This clonotype was found many times. Written as DNA, the CDR3 is TGTGCCAGCACCCTCGGGGGAGCGGGGGGCCCGAACACCGGGGAGCTGTTTTTT. Its protein product is CASTLGGAGGPNTGELFF. The V call is TRBV6-2 or TRBV6-3, the J call TRBJ2-2, with TRBD2 matching 9 bases. V shed 7 bases and J 0 bases; nucleotides not matched to a gene: 12. Looked up from germline, CDR1 is MNHEY and CDR2 is SVGEGT. This CDR3 region has 18 residues.

The rearrangement links TRBV6-1 to TRBJ2-2; D possibly matches TRBD1 or TRBD2 (6 bases each). CDR3 size: 14 residues. The germline V and J ends were trimmed by 8 bases and 4 bases, with 14 bases remaining between them. Germline loops: CDR1 MNHNS, CDR2 SASEGT. This CDR3 reads CASAPGASTGELFF. The DNA of the CDR3 is TGTGCCAGCGCCCCGGGGGCATCCACCGGGGAGCTGTTTTTT.

This chain connects TRBV7-8 to TRBJ1-5; D gene unclear. V was trimmed by 10 bases and J by 0 bases, leaving 25 bases between them. This CDR3 spans 18 amino acids. CDR1 and CDR2 (germline): SGHVS, FQNEAQ. DNA of the CDR3: TGTGCCAACAGTAAGAAAAGCTACCAAGTCTATAGCAATCAGCCCCAGCATTTT. Protein product: CANSKKSYQVYSNQPQHF. Full variable domain (missing parts from reference TRBV7-8 and TRBJ1-5): GAGVSQSPRYKVAKRGQDVALRCDPISGHVSLFWYQQALGQGPEFLTYFQNEAQLDKSGLPSDRFFAERPEGSVSTLKIQRTQQEDSAVYLCANSKKSYQVYSNQPQHFGDGTRLSIL.

Many counts were recorded for this clonotype. The gene calls are TRBV11-2 and TRBJ2-2; D is perhaps TRBD1 (6 bases). CDR3 length: 16 residues. Germline-derived CDR1 and CDR2 are SGHAT and FQNNGV. V lost 2 bases and J lost 5, with 15 bases in between. CDR3 DNA: TGTGCCAGCAGCTTAAGAGCTGGGGGCGATACCGGGGAGCTGTTTTTT. Translated, it gives CASSLRAGGDTGELFF.

Ten or more counts support this clonotype. The chain couples TRBV2 to TRBJ2-2, with a tentative D call TRBD1 (5 bases). Germline V CDR1 and CDR2: SNHLY, FYNNEI. The CDR3 sequence is 14 residues long. With 7 bases removed from V and 4 bases from J, the gap between germline ends came to 13 bases. The CDR3 sequence is CASKETRVTGELFF. DNA for the CDR3: TGTGCCAGCAAGGAGACCAGGGTCACCGGGGAGCTGTTTTTT.

There are a few counts of this clonotype. The chain has TRBV7-8 and TRBJ1-5, with unresolved D. Germline CDR1 and CDR2: SGHVS and FQNEAQ. The CDR3 is 16 residues long. The V gene lost 1 base and the J gene lost 0 bases, with 10 bases spanning the gap. This CDR3 is CASSLEHRYSNQPQHF. The CDR3 bases are TGTGCCAGCAGCTTAGAGCACAGATATAGCAATCAGCCCCAGCATTTT.

In regard to this clonotype: One base away lies a much larger clone, so this may be a sequencing read error. This chain connects TRBV20-1 to TRBJ2-6; tentatively, D is TRBD1 or TRBD2 (5 bases each). CDR1 is DFQATT, CDR2 SNEGSKA, per germline (reference sequence). CDR3 length equals 14 residues. CDR3 nucleotides: TGCAGTGCTAGTCGAGCGACCGGGGCCGACGTCCTGACTTTC. This sequence encodes CSASRATGADVLTF.

Many counts were recorded for this clonotype. The chain combines TRBV11-2 with TRBJ2-4, with a weak D call TRBD1 (6 bases). CDR1 SGHAT and CDR2 FQNNGV come from the germline V gene. Trimming cost V 0 bases and J 9 bases, with 12 bases left between them. The CDR3 sequence is 14 residues long. This chain's CDR3 is CASSLDVSGVIQYF. In nucleotides, the CDR3 is TGTGCCAGCAGCTTAGATGTGTCAGGGGTCATTCAGTACTTC.

This clonotype was seen many times. The rearrangement joins TRBV30 to TRBJ2-2; D is ambiguous. Trimming pared 0 bases from V and 6 bases from J, leaving 11 bases between. Germline CDR1 GTSNPN, CDR2 SVGIG (reference sequence). The CDR3 has 14 amino acids. The CDR3 nucleotides read TGTGCCTGGAGTGTACTGGGTGACTCCGGGGAGCTGTTTTTT. This gives the protein CAWSVLGDSGELFF.

This clonotype was detected many times. The rearrangement links TRBV20-1 to TRBJ2-3, with D possibly TRBD1 on 5 matching bases. CDR1 and CDR2 (germline): DFQATT, SNEGSKA (reference sequence). Trimming stripped 1 base from V and 2 bases from J, with 16 bases between. This CDR3 contains 16 residues. CDR3 coding DNA: TGCAGTGCTAGAGCAGACAGACAGAGCGTCACAGATACGCAGTATTTT. Its protein product is CSARADRQSVTDTQYF.